The 27 T cell receptor beta chains below come from one sample, sequenced in a study of OX40 agonist ivuxolimab in advanced cancers. Generated by immunoSEQ multiplex PCR, the TCRdb table keeps only in-frame clones and is missing some. The sample lists tens of thousands of clones, 85% to 90% seen once, with about 7.7% in the top ten. The sample in question was CD4+ or CD8+ T cells sorted from blood, obtained in a trial of the OX40 agonist ivuxolimab. Receptors were obtained from an adult with an advanced solid tumor such as melanoma, head and neck, liver or kidney cancer.

This clone was counted a single time. The gene calls are TRBV5-8 and TRBJ2-7; D unclear. Trimming shortened V by 0 bases and J by 3 bases, and 7 bases separated the two germline ends. The germline gives CDR1 SGHTS, CDR2 YDEGEE. The CDR3 spans 13 residues. The CDR3: CASSLGQYYEQYF. DNA of the CDR3: TGTGCCAGCAGCTTGGGGCAGTACTACGAGCAGTACTTC.

This chain connects TRBV6-6 to TRBJ1-1; unclear D gene. This CDR3 spans 13 amino acids. Germline V lookup: CDR1 MNHNY, CDR2 SVGAGI (reference sequence). V was clipped by 2 bases and J by 11 bases, with 15 bases between them. The CDR3 is CASSYGFEVRAFF. CDR3 coding DNA: TGTGCCAGCAGTTACGGTTTTGAGGTCCGGGCTTTCTTT.

The gene calls are TRBV6-5 and TRBJ2-7; the D gene is possibly TRBD1 (6 bases). Germline CDR1 is MNHEY and CDR2 is SVGAGI. Trimming removed 4 bases from V and 2 bases from J, with 15 bases in between. This CDR3 is built from 15 residues. The CDR3 DNA sequence: TGTGCCAGCAGTTCAAAAATTAGACAGGCCTACGAGCAGTACTTC. This codes for CASSSKIRQAYEQYF.

This chain links TRBV6-1 with TRBJ2-3; no clear D. V lost 8 bases and J 2 bases, leaving 2 bases between the germline ends. CDR1 MNHNS and CDR2 SASEGT come from the germline V gene. The CDR3 loop spans 10 amino acids. CDR3 amino acids: CASSTDTQYF. CDR3 sequence (DNA): TGTGCCAGCTCCACAGATACGCAGTATTTT.

As to this clone: The junction departs from the called germline gene at one end, perhaps through a read error. The chain links TRBV5-8 to TRBJ2-7, with 7 bases fitting TRBD1. Germline V gene lookup returns CDR1 SGHTS and CDR2 YDEGEE. This CDR3 spans 12 amino acids. This CDR3 is CASSIAADRRDF. As DNA, the CDR3 is TGTGCCAGCAGCATTGCCGCGGACAGGCGCGACTTC. The variable domain in full, completed from reference TRBV5-8 and TRBJ2-7, reads EAGVTQSPTHLIKTRGQQATLRCSPISGHTSVYWYQQALGLGLQFLLWYDEGEERNRGNFPPRFSGRQFPNYSSELNVNALELEDSALYLCASSIAADRRDFGPGTRLTVT.

The chain links TRBV10-3 to TRBJ2-7; D not certain. The CDR3 has 13 residues. The germline V gene has CDR1 ENHRY and CDR2 SYGVKD. V lost 0 bases and J 6 bases, leaving 9 bases between the germline ends. The CDR3 is CAISESTLGEQYF. The CDR3 coding sequence is TGTGCCATCAGTGAGTCGACGTTAGGCGAGCAGTACTTC.

This sequence joins TRBV27 and TRBJ1-2; no reliable D call. Germline CDR1 MNHEY, CDR2 SMNVEV (reference sequence). The CDR3 runs to 16 residues. V lost 2 bases and J lost 4, with 17 bases in between. The CDR3 is CASSLRLSTSSYGYTF. In DNA form, the CDR3 reads TGTGCCAGCAGTTTAAGGCTGAGCACTAGTAGCTATGGCTACACCTTC.

This clone has a single count. The chain links TRBV6-6 to TRBJ1-5, with a tentative D call TRBD1 (5 bases). Trimming stripped 6 bases from V and 6 bases from J, with 15 bases between. The CDR3 is 14 residues long. Germline V gene data show CDR1 as MNHNY and CDR2 as SVGAGI (reference sequence). The CDR3 sequence is CASRYDLGLQPQHF. The CDR3 coding sequence is TGTGCCAGCAGATACGATTTGGGACTTCAGCCCCAGCATTTT.

This chain connects TRBV27 to TRBJ2-1; weak D call: TRBD2 (5 bases). The CDR3 covers 15 residues. With 5 bases removed from V and 0 bases from J, the gap between germline ends came to 11 bases. Germline V CDR1 and CDR2: MNHEY, SMNVEV (reference sequence). The CDR3 spells CASSQRGASYNEQFF. In DNA form, the CDR3 reads TGTGCCAGCAGTCAACGGGGAGCCTCCTACAATGAGCAGTTCTTC.

Of note for this clone: In the same sample, other DNA sequences code for this CDR3. The J gene is TRBJ2-7, the V gene TRBV4-1; either TRBD1 or TRBD2 may fit D (5 bases each). With 0 bases removed from V and 0 bases from J, the gap between germline ends came to 12 bases. In germline, CDR1 is MGHRA, CDR2 YSYEKL. The CDR3 is 16 residues long. This CDR3 is CASSQDWPGSSYEQYF. The CDR3 DNA is TGCGCCAGCAGCCAAGACTGGCCAGGGAGCTCCTACGAGCAGTACTTC.

This clone was observed a handful of times. The rearrangement uses TRBV30 and TRBJ1-5; D not certain. Germline V gene lookup returns CDR1 GTSNPN and CDR2 SVGIG (reference sequence). The CDR3 totals 13 residues. V shed 0 bases and J shed 4 bases, with 7 bases lying between them. CDR3 region: CAWSVNGNQPQHF. CDR3 nucleotide sequence: TGTGCCTGGAGTGTTAACGGAAATCAGCCCCAGCATTTT.

The J gene is TRBJ2-2, the V gene TRBV10-3; TRBD1 agrees at 10 bases. The germline V gene encodes CDR1 ENHRY and CDR2 SYGVKD. Losses at the gene ends were 5 bases for V and 6 bases for J; bases not matched to a gene: 6. The CDR3 is 15 residues long. The CDR3, as DNA: TGTGCCATCAGTTCCGGGACAGGGGCTTCCGGGGAGCTGTTTTTT. Amino acid sequence: CAISSGTGASGELFF.

This clone appeared once. The genes are TRBV2 and TRBJ2-7, with 7 nucleotides matching TRBD1. The CDR3 covers 13 residues. V trimming: 5 bases; J trimming: 2 bases; junction bases outside the gene matches: 3. Germline V gives CDR1 SNHLY, CDR2 FYNNEI. The CDR3 spells CASSRQGTYEQYF. CDR3 DNA: TGTGCCAGCAGTCGACAGGGTACCTACGAGCAGTACTTC.

V and J are TRBV28 and TRBJ1-6, with a weak D call TRBD1 (6 bases). Germline lookup yields CDR1 MDHEN and CDR2 SYDVKM. The germline V and J ends were trimmed by 6 bases and 7 bases, with 7 bases remaining between them. The CDR3 consists of 12 residues. CDR3 DNA: TGTGCCAGCAGCGACAGGAATTCACCCCTCCACTTT. Protein sequence: CASSDRNSPLHF. Drawing the rest from reference TRBV28 and TRBJ1-6, the complete variable domain is DVKVTQSSRYLVKRTGEKVFLECVQDMDHENMFWYRQDPGLGLRLIYFSYDVKMKEKGDIPEGYSVSREKKERFSLILESASTNQTSMYLCASSDRNSPLHFGNGTRLTVT.

The chain links TRBV4-1 to TRBJ2-1, with D possibly called TRBD1 or TRBD2 (6 bases each). V was pared by 0 bases and J by 9 bases, with 9 bases between. CDR3 length: 13 residues. CDR1 MGHRA and CDR2 YSYEKL come from the germline V gene. The CDR3 region is CASSQDKGGEQFF. In DNA form, the CDR3 reads TGCGCCAGCAGCCAAGATAAGGGGGGTGAGCAGTTCTTC.

Written as DNA, the CDR3 is TGTGCCAGCAGCAAAGAGGGACTAGCGGGAGAGACCCAGTACTTC. It codes for CASSKEGLAGETQYF. V is TRBV21-1 and J is TRBJ2-5; TRBD2, the table's D call, lacks a check against the DNA. TRBV21-1 is classified as a pseudogene. This CDR3 has 15 residues.

This chain joins TRBV7-3 and TRBJ2-3; TRBD2 matches 9 bases. Germline V gene data show CDR1 as SGHTA and CDR2 as FQGTGA. V shed 2 bases, J shed 7 bases, and the junction held 13 bases outside the gene matches. The CDR3 extends over 17 amino acids. CDR3 bases: TGTGCCAGCAGCTTAGAACTTGGCGGGAGGGCTCTAAATACGCAGTATTTT. Residues: CASSLELGGRALNTQYF.

This clone was recorded a few times. Here the CDR3 DNA reads TGTGCCAGCAGCTTAGGGCAGGGAGGTCAGCCCCAGCATTTT. It is translated as CASSLGQGGQPQHF. The chain recombines TRBV7-2 with TRBJ1-5, with a weak D call TRBD1 (5 bases). Germline loops: CDR1 SGHTA, CDR2 FQGNSA. The CDR3 spans 14 residues. V was cut by 1 base and J by 6 bases, with 10 bases left in between.

The chain uses TRBV7-8 and TRBJ2-7, with TRBD1 identical over 7 bases. The CDR3 is 16 residues long. The V segment lost 6 bases and the J segment 1 base; nucleotides outside the gene matches: 12. Germline CDR1 SGHVS, CDR2 FQNEAQ. CDR3 in amino acids: CASRLSQGVGSYEQYF. CDR3 sequence (DNA): TGTGCCAGCAGGCTTTCCCAGGGGGTAGGGTCCTACGAGCAGTACTTC.

J is TRBJ2-7 and V is TRBV9; tentatively, D is TRBD1 (5 bases). The CDR3 loop spans 11 amino acids. V was cut by 3 bases and J by 6 bases, with 7 bases left in between. The germline V gene has CDR1 SGDLS and CDR2 YYNGEE. Written as DNA, the CDR3 is TGTGCCAGCAGCGAGGGGCTCGAGCAGTACTTC. Translation: CASSEGLEQYF.

The V gene is TRBV19, the J gene TRBJ1-3; D call uncertain. This CDR3 spans 15 amino acids. The ends were cut back, 1 base at V and 0 bases at J, with 7 bases in the middle. In germline, CDR1 is LNHDA, CDR2 SQIVND (reference sequence). CDR3 sequence (DNA): TGTGCCAGTAGTATAGCGGTGACCTCTGGAAACACCATATATTTT. It specifies CASSIAVTSGNTIYF.

This clone is judged medium-sized. The V gene is TRBV30, the J gene TRBJ1-2; no definite D call. V was trimmed by 5 bases and J by 0 bases, leaving 19 bases between them. Germline V CDR1 and CDR2: GTSNPN, SVGIG (reference sequence). The CDR3 loop spans 16 amino acids. This CDR3 reads CAWAASAEPSNYGYTF. CDR3 nucleotide sequence: TGTGCCTGGGCCGCCTCGGCGGAGCCTTCTAACTATGGCTACACCTTC.

The V call is TRBV7-3, the J call TRBJ2-1; tentatively, D is TRBD2 (5 bases). This CDR3 contains 14 residues. V gave up 5 bases and J gave up 7 bases, with 15 bases separating them. Germline loops: CDR1 SGHTA, CDR2 FQGTGA. The CDR3: CASSPTLTGNEQFF. CDR3 bases: TGTGCCAGCAGCCCAACTCTTACGGGGAATGAGCAGTTCTTC.

This clone was detected a few times. The CDR3 DNA reads as TGTGCCTGGAATCGTGGCAATGAGCAGTTCTTC. The encoded protein is CAWNRGNEQFF. The gene calls are TRBV30 and TRBJ2-1; the D is unclear. The length of the CDR3 is 11 residues. The V gene lost 4 bases and the J gene lost 6 bases, with 7 bases spanning the gap. Per germline, CDR1 GTSNPN and CDR2 SVGIG (reference sequence).

The rearrangement uses TRBV7-2 and TRBJ2-1; D assignment may be TRBD1 or TRBD2 (5 bases each). Trimming stripped 5 bases from V and 7 bases from J, with 12 bases between. Germline V gene lookup returns CDR1 SGHTA and CDR2 FQGNSA. The CDR3 has 13 amino acids. The CDR3 bases are TGTGCCAGCAGCCCCGGGTGGGGGAATGAGCAGTTCTTC. It translates to CASSPGWGNEQFF.

There are a few counts of this clone. The chain carries TRBV29-1 and TRBJ1-6; D uncertain. V was shortened by 4 bases and J by 7 bases, with 11 bases between the two germline ends. The germline gives CDR1 SQVTM, CDR2 ANQGSEA. This CDR3 contains 13 residues. The CDR3 sequence: CSVGEGGNSPLHF. DNA of the CDR3: TGCAGCGTTGGGGAGGGAGGGAATTCACCCCTCCACTTT.

The gene calls are TRBV6-5 and TRBJ2-3; 11 bases agree with TRBD2. CDR1 and CDR2 (germline): MNHEY, SVGAGI. V dropped 6 bases and J dropped 1; count of bases not matched to a gene: 0. The CDR3 extends over 14 amino acids. The CDR3 here is CASRTSGGTDTQYF. The CDR3 DNA follows: TGTGCCAGCAGGACTAGCGGGGGCACAGATACGCAGTATTTT.